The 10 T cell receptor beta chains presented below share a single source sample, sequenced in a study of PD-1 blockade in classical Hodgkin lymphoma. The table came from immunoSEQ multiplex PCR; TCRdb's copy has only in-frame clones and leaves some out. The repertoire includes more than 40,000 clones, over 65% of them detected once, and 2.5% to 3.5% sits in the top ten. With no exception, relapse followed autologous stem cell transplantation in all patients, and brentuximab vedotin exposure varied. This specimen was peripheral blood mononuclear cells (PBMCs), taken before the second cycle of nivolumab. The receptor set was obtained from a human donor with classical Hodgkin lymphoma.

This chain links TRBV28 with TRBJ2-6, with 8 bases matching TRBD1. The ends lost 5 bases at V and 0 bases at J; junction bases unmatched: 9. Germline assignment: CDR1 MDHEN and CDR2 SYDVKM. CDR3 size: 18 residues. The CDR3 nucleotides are TGTGCCAGCAGTCGTCTGACAGGGGAGTCCTCTGGGGCCAACGTCCTGACTTTC. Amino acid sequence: CASSRLTGESSGANVLTF.

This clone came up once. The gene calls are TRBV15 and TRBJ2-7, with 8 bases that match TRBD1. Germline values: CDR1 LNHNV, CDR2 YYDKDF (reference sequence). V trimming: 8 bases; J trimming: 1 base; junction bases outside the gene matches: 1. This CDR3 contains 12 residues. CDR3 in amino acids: CATGQGSYEQYF. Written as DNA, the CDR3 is TGTGCCACCGGACAGGGATCCTACGAGCAGTACTTC.

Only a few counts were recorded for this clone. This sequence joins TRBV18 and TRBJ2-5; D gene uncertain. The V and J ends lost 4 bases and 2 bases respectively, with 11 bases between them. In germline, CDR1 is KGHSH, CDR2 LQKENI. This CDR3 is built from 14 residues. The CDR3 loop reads CASSLIDKQETQYF. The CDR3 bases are TGTGCCAGCTCACTCATAGACAAGCAAGAGACCCAGTACTTC.

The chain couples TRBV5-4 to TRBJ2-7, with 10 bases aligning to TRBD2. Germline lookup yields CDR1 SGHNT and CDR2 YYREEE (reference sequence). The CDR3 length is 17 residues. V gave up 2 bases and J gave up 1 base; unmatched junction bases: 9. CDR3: CASSFFSGGRFSYEQYF. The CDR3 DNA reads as TGTGCCAGCAGCTTTTTTAGCGGGGGGCGGTTTTCCTACGAGCAGTACTTC.

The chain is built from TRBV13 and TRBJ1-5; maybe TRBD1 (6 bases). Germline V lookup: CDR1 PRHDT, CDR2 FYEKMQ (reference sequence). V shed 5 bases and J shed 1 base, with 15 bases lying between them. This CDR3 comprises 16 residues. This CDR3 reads CASSLGADGSNQPQHF. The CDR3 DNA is TGTGCCAGCAGCCTGGGGGCGGATGGGAGCAATCAGCCCCAGCATTTT.

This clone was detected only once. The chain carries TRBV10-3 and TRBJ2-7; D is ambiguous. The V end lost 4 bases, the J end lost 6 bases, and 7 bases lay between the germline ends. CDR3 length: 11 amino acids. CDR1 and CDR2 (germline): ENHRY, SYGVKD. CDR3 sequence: CAISAYSEQYF. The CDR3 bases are TGTGCCATCAGTGCCTATTCCGAGCAGTACTTC.

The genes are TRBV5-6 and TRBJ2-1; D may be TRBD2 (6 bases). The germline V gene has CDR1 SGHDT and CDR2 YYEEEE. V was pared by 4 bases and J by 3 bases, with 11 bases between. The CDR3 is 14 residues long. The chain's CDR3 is CASSATSFYNEQFF. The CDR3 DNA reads TGTGCCAGCAGCGCGACTAGTTTCTACAATGAGCAGTTCTTC. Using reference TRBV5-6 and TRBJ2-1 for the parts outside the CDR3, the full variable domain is DAGVTQSPTHLIKTRGQQVTLRCSPKSGHDTVSWYQQALGQGPQFIFQYYEEEERQRGNFPDRFSGHQFPNYSSELNVNALLLGDSALYLCASSATSFYNEQFFGPGTRLTVL.

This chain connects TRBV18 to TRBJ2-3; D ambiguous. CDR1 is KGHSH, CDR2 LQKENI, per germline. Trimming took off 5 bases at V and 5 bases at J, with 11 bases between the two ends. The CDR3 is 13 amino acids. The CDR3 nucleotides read TGTGCCAGCTCAATGGAGCACGGAGATACGCAGTATTTT. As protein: CASSMEHGDTQYF.

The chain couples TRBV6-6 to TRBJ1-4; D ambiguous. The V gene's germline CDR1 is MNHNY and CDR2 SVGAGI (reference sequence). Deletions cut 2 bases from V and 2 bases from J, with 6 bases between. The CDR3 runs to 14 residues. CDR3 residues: CASSYAGTNEKLFF. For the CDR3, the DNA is TGTGCCAGCAGTTACGCTGGGACTAATGAAAAACTGTTTTTT.

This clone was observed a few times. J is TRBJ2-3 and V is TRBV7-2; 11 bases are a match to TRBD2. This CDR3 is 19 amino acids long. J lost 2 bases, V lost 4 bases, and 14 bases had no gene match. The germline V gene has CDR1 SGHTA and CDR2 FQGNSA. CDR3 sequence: CASSSHGTSGPTLTDTQYF. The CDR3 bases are TGTGCCAGCAGCTCACACGGGACTAGCGGACCTACGCTCACAGATACGCAGTATTTT.